This entry is about one T cell receptor (beta chain). The data belong to a study of cytomegalovirus exposure and HLA in healthy donors. The PCR ran on 60 Vbeta and 13 Jbeta primers. Some clones are missing from TCRdb's copy, which holds only in-frame ones; the method was immunoSEQ multiplex PCR. This table holds some 150,000 clones, around four fifths found once. CDR1 SGHDT and CDR2 YYEEEE come from the germline V gene. Deletions cut 4 bases from V and 1 base from J, with 17 bases between. The CDR3 consists of 17 residues. The chain combines TRBV5-6 with TRBJ1-4, with a weak D call TRBD1 (5 bases). This sequence originates from a woman aged 45-65 years in good health and CMV-seronegative. The material sequenced was PBMCs. Here the CDR3 reads CASSGFAGRVTNEKLFF. CDR3 DNA sequence: TGTGCCAGCAGCGGATTCGCGGGGCGAGTAACTAATGAAAAACTGTTTTTT.